The T cell receptor beta chain described here comes from a study of shared clonotypes between healthy human individuals. For the study at large: Per donor, CD8 memory used one plate, CD8 naive used two, CD4 memory used three and CD4 naive used three. Overall study results and limits: Expectations were that clonotype sharing among donors would be affected by sequencing depth. Among the subsets, naive ones generally showed larger estimated richness than memory ones. Among a few donors, roughly 5% of naive CD4 clonotypes were found in common.

Concerning this clone itself: Its antigen is unknown.

The CDR3 runs 15 residues. Germline V gives CDR1 MDHEN, CDR2 SYDVKM. Losses at the gene ends were 6 bases for V and 4 bases for J; bases not matched to a gene: 11. Profiled with immunoSEQ multiplex PCR; TCRdb holds only in-frame clones, not every one. The sample holds under 2,500,000 clones, approximately 96% seen once. This receptor was identified in a man aged 18 to 30 in good health. Specimen: naive CD4+ T cells sorted from blood. The subset denotes: CD45RA+ positively selected. The rearrangement links TRBV28 to TRBJ2-7; 8 bases fit TRBD1. The CDR3 DNA reads TGTGCCAGCAGCCTGACAGGGGCGATGAAATACGAGCAGTACTTC. This sequence encodes CASSLTGAMKYEQYF.